The entry below gives a single T cell receptor beta chain sequence along with its context. Looked up from germline, CDR1 is MNHNY and CDR2 is SVGAGI (reference sequence). The ends were cut back, 0 bases at V and 11 bases at J, with 8 bases in the middle. The CDR3 contains 12 residues. The record originates from a study of blood T cell repertoires in COVID-19. Original processing notes: How many nucleated cells were present was estimated from reference gene primer amplification. Generated by immunoSEQ multiplex PCR, the TCRdb table keeps only in-frame clones and is missing some. V, J and clone size were drawn from that table, and D and trimming were deduced from the DNA. The sample consists of about 24,000 clones, around three quarters of them appearing once.

The chain combines TRBV6-6 with TRBJ1-5, with D possibly being TRBD1 (5 bases). The specimen was peripheral blood. The clonotype comes from a woman older than 75 with acute or convalescent COVID-19. In DNA form, the CDR3 reads TGTGCCAGCAGTTACTCGGACATGGCCCAGCATTTT. Its translation: CASSYSDMAQHF.